This T cell receptor (beta chain) stems from a study of shared clonotypes between healthy human individuals. Here immunoSEQ multiplex PCR was the method, and the copy in TCRdb shows in-frame clones only, minus some. Among some 1.1 million clones listed, 70% to 80% were seen once. Study-wide results and limits: Inspection by rarefaction showed sorted-subset sequencing to be incomplete despite large depth.

About this clone itself: Its antigen is not known.

Per germline, CDR1 SGHNT and CDR2 YYREEE (reference sequence). This CDR3 is 14 amino acids long. V was clipped by 3 bases and J by 4 bases, with 13 bases between them. The chain carries TRBV5-4 and TRBJ2-5; no reliable D call. The source material was memory CD4+ T cells from PBMCs. Subset: CD45RA-negative fraction. The TCR originated in a man aged 18 to 30 in good health. Some clones in this sample may be carry-over from other donors' samples. CDR3 amino acids: CASSSHMVTETQYF. The CDR3 DNA sequence: TGTGCCAGCAGCTCCCACATGGTGACAGAGACCCAGTACTTC.